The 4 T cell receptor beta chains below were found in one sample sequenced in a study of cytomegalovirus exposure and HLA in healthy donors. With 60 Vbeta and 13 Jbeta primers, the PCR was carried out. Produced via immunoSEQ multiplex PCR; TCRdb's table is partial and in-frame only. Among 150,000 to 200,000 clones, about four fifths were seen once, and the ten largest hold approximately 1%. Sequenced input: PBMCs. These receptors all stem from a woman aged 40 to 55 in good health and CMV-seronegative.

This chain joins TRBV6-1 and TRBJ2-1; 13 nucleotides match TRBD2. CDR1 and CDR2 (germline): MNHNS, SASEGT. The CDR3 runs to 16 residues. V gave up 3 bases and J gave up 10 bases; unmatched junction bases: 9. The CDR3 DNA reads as TGTGCCAGCAGTGACTGGTTGGGACTAGCGGGGTCCGAGCAGTTCTTC. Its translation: CASSDWLGLAGSEQFF.

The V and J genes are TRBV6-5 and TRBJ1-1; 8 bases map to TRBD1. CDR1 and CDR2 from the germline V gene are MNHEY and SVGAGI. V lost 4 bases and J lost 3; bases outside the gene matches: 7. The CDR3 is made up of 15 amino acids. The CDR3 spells CASSSDRASHTEAFF. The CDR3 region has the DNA TGTGCCAGCAGTTCGGACAGGGCTTCCCACACTGAAGCTTTCTTT.

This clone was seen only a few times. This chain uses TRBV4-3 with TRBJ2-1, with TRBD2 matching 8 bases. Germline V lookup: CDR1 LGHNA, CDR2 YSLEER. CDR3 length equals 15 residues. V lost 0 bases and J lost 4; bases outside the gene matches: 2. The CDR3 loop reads CASSQELAEYNEQFF. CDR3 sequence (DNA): TGCGCCAGCAGCCAAGAACTAGCGGAATACAATGAGCAGTTCTTC.

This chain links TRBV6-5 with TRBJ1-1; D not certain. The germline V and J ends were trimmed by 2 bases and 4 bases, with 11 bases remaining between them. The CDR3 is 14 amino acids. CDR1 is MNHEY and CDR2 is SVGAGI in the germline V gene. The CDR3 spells CASSYGVSTTEAFF. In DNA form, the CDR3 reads TGTGCCAGCAGTTACGGAGTATCTACCACTGAAGCTTTCTTT.